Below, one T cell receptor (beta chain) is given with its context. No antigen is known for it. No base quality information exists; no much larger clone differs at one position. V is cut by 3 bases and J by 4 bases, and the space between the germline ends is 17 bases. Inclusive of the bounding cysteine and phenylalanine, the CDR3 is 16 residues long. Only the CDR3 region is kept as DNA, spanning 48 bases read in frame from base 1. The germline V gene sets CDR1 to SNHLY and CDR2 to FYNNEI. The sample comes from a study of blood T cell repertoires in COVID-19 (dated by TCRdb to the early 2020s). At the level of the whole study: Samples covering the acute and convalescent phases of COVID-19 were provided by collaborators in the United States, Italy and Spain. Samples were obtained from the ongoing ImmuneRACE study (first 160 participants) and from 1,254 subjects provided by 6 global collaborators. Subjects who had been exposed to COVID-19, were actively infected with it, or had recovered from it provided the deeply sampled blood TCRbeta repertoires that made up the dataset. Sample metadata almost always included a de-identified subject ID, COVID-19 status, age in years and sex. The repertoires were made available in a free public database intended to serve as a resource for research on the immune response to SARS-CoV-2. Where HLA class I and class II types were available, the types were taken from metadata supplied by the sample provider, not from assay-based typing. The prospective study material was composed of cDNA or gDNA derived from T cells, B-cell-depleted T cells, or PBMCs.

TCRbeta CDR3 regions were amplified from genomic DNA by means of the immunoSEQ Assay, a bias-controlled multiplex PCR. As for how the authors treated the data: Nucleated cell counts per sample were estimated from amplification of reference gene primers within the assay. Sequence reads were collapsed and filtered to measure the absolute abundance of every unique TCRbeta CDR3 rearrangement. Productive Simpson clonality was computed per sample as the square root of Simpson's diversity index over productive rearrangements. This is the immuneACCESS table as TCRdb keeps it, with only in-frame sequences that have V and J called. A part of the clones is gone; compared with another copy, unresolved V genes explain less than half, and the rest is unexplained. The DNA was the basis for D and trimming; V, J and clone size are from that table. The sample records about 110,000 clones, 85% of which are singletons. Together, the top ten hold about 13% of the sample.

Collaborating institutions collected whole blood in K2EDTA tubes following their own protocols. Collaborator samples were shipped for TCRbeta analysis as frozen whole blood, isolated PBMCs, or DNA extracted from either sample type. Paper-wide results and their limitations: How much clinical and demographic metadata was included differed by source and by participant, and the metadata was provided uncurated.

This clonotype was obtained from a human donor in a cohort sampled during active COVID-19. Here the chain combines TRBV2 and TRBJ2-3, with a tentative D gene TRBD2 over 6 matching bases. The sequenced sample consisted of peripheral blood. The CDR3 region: CASSDGRGLGADTQYF. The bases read TGTGCCAGCAGTGATGGGCGGGGCCTTGGGGCAGATACGCAGTATTTT.